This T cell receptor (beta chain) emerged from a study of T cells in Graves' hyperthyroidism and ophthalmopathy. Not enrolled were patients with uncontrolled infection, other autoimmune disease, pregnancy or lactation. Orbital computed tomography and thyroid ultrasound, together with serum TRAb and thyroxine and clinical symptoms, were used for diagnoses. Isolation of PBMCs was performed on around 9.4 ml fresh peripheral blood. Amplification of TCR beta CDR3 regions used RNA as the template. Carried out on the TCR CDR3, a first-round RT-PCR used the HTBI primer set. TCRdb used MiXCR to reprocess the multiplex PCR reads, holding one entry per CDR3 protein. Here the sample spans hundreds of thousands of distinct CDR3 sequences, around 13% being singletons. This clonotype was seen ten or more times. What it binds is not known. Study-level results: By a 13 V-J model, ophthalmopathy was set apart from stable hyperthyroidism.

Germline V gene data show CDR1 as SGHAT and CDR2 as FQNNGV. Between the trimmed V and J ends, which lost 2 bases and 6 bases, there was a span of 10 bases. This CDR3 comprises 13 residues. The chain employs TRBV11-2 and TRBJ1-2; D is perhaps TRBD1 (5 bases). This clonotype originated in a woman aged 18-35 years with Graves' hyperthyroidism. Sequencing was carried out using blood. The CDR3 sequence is CASSLIQGDGYTF. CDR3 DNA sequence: TGTGCCAGCAGCTTAATTCAAGGGGATGGCTACACCTTC.